This TCR beta chain was sequenced in a study of blood T cell repertoires in COVID-19 (dated by TCRdb to the early 2020s). Concerning the study at large: Collaborator samples came from the United States, Italy and Spain and covered acute and convalescent phases of COVID-19. The repertoires were released in a freely available public database intended as a resource for research on the immune response to SARS-CoV-2. Where available, HLA class I and class II types were taken from metadata supplied by the sample provider and were not determined by assay-based typing. The sample metadata nearly always contained a de-identified subject ID, COVID-19 status, age in years and sex. The material from the prospective study consisted of cDNA or gDNA derived from T cells, B-cell-depleted T cells, or PBMCs. Deeply sampled blood TCRbeta repertoires from subjects exposed to, actively infected with, or recovered from COVID-19 were included in the dataset. Samples came from the ongoing ImmuneRACE study (first 160 participants) plus 1,254 subjects from 6 global collaborators.

Participants in the prospective study were aged about 18 to 90 years, lived in some 24 United States geographic areas, and enrolled through a virtual design. To assign participants to cohorts, the prospective study relied on clinical history that participants themselves reported in a screening survey and a study questionnaire. Each participant in the prospective study had whole blood, serum and a nasopharyngeal or oropharyngeal swab collected by mobile phlebotomists. Additional blood draws and questionnaires over an approximately two-month period could optionally be provided by prospective study participants. Before DNA extraction, prospective study blood samples were shipped either frozen or at room temperature. The immunoSEQ Assay, a bias-controlled multiplex PCR, was used to amplify TCRbeta CDR3 regions from genomic DNA. The authors processed their data as follows. Within the assay, amplification of reference gene primers was used to estimate how many nucleated cells each sample contained. To quantify the absolute abundance of each unique TCRbeta CDR3 rearrangement, sequence reads were collapsed and filtered. Productive Simpson clonality was computed per sample as the square root of Simpson's diversity index over productive rearrangements. TCRdb provides this immuneACCESS table in a form limited to in-frame rearrangements. Some clones are lacking; in checked studies, under half of them reflect an unresolved V gene, and why the rest are absent is not known. V and J calls and clone size are as listed in that table; D and trimming were resolved from the DNA. In all, the sample holds hundreds of thousands of clones, and almost 85% of those were seen once. The ten largest clones add up to approximately 9.1% of the sample.

The research as a whole found: The quantity of clinical and demographic metadata differed by source and by participant and was supplied without curation.

Concerning this clone itself: This receptor's antigen is unknown. There are no base qualities to consult, and no much larger clone falls within one base.

The germline V gene (reference sequence) yields LGHDT for CDR1 and YNNKEL for CDR2. The CDR3 has 13 amino acids, counting the end cysteine and phenylalanine. The only DNA kept is the CDR3, 39 bases in frame from the first base. V ends up 5 bases short and J 12 bases short, with an unmatched junction base count of 5. Rearrangement joined TRBV3-1 (or the pseudogene TRBV3-2) to TRBJ2-1; the junction holds 12 bases that match TRBD2. This TCR was recovered from a woman in her 50s with acute COVID-19. Sequences were obtained from PBMCs or T cells enriched from blood (not recorded which). The CDR3 protein: CASSGLAGWLQFF. The sequenced DNA: TGTGCCAGCAGCGGACTAGCGGGGTGGCTGCAGTTCTTC.